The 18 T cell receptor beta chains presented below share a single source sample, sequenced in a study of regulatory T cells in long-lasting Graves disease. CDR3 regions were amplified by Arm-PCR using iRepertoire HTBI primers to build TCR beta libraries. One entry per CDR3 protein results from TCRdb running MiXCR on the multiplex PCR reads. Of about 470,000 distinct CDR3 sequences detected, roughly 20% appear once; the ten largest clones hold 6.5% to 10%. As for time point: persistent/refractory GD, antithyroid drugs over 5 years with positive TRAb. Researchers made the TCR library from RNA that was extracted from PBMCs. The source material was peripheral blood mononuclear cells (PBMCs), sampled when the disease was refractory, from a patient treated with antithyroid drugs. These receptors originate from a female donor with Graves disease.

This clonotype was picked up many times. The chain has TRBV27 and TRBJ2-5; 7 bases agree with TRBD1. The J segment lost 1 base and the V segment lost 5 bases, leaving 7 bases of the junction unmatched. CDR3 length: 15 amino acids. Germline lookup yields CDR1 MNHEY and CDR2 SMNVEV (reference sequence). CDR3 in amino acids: CASSPTGNLQETQYF. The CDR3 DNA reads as TGTGCCAGCAGTCCGACAGGGAATCTCCAAGAGACCCAGTACTTC.

The DNA for the CDR3 is TGCAGCGCCTCGCCAGCGGGAAACACCATATATTTT. Amino acids: CSASPAGNTIYF. The chain is built from TRBV29-1 and TRBJ1-3, with D uncertain. V was pared by 7 bases and J by 4 bases, with 11 bases between. This CDR3 has 12 amino acids. In germline, CDR1 is SQVTM, CDR2 ANQGSEA.

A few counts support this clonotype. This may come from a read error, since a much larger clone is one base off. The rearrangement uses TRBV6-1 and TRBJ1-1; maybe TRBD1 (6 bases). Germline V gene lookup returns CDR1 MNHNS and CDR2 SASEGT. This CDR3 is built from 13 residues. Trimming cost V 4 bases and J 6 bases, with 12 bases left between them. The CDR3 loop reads CASSAYREAEAFF. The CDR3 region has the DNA TGTGCCAGCAGTGCCTACAGGGAAGCTGAAGCTTTCTTT.

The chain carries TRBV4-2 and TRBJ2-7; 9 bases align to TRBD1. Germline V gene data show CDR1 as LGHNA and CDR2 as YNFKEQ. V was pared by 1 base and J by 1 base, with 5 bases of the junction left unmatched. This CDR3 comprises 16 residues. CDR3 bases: TGTGCCAGCAGCCAAGGTCTGGGACAGGGTTCCTACGAGCAGTACTTC. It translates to CASSQGLGQGSYEQYF.

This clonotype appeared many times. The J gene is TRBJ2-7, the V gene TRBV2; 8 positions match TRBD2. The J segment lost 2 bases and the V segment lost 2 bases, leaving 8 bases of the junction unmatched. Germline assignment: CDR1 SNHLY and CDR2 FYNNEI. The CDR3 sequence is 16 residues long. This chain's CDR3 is CASSELLAGQPYEQYF. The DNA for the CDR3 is TGTGCCAGCAGTGAATTGCTAGCGGGTCAACCCTACGAGCAGTACTTC.

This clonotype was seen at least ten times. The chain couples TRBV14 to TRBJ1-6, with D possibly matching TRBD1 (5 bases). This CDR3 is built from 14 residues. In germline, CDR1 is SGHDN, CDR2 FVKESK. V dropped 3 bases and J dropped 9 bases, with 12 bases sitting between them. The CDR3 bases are TGTGCCAGCAGCCATAAGGGCAGGGCTTCACCCCTCCACTTT. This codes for CASSHKGRASPLHF.

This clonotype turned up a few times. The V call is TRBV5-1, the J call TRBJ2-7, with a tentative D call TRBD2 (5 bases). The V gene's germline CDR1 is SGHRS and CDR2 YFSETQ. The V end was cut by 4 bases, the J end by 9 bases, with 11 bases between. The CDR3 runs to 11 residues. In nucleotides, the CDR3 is TGCGCCAGCAGCCGTACTAGTAGGCAGTACTTC. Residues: CASSRTSRQYF.

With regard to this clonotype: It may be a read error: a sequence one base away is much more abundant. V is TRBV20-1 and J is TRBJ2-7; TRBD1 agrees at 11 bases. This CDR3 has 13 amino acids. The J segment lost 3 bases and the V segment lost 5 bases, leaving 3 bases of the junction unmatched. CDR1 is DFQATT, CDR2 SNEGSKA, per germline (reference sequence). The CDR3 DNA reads TGCAGTGCTGCCGGGACAGGGGGCTACGAGCAGTACTTC. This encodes CSAAGTGGYEQYF.

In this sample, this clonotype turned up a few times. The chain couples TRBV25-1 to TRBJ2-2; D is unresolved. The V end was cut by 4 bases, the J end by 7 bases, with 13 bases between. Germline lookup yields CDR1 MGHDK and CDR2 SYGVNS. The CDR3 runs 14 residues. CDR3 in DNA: TGTGCCAGCAGTGCCCGGAGTAGGGACGGGGAGCTGTTTTTT. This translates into CASSARSRDGELFF.

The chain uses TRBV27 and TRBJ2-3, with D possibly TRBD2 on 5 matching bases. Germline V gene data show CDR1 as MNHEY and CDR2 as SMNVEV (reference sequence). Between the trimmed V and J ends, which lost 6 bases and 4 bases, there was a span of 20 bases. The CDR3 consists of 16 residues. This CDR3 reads CASRPAEWEYADTQYF. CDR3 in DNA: TGTGCCAGCAGACCCGCCGAGTGGGAGTACGCAGATACGCAGTATTTT.

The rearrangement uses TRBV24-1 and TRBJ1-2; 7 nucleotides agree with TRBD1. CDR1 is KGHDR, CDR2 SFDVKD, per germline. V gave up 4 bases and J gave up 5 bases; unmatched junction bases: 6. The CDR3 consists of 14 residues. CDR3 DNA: TGTGCCACCAGTGACCGGACAGGTTTTTATGGCTACACCTTC. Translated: CATSDRTGFYGYTF.

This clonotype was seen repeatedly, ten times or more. CDR3 in DNA: TGTGCCAGCAGTCCCCTTGGCGGGACGACGAACGAGCAGTACTTC. Encoded protein: CASSPLGGTTNEQYF. The chain couples TRBV6-1 to TRBJ2-7, with D possibly being TRBD2 (6 bases). Trimming stripped 5 bases from V and 5 bases from J, with 19 bases between. This CDR3 has 15 amino acids. Germline V gene data show CDR1 as MNHNS and CDR2 as SASEGT.

CDR3 in amino acids: CASSSGGFAAVYGYTF. The DNA of the CDR3 is TGTGCCAGCAGCTCCGGGGGCTTTGCAGCGGTCTATGGCTACACCTTC. The chain couples TRBV7-9 to TRBJ1-2, with a weak D call TRBD1 (6 bases). The CDR3 runs to 16 residues. Germline values: CDR1 SEHNR, CDR2 FQNEAQ (reference sequence). Trimming left V 4 bases short and J 4 bases short, with 19 bases between.

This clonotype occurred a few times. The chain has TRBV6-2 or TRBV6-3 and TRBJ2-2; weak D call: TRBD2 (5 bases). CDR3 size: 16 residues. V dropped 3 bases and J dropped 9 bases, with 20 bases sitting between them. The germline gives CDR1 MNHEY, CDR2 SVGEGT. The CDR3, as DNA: TGTGCCAGCAGTTATCATATGGGAGTCCCCCGCCGGGAGCTGTTTTTT. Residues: CASSYHMGVPRRELFF.

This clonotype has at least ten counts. The DNA for the CDR3 is TGTGCCAGCAGTCTCATGAGTATGGCCGGCATGAACACTGAAGCTTTCTTT. It yields the protein CASSLMSMAGMNTEAFF. The genes are TRBV28 and TRBJ1-1; no definite D call. CDR1 and CDR2 (germline): MDHEN, SYDVKM. The CDR3 length is 17 residues. V was pared by 5 bases and J by 0 bases, with 19 bases between. Combining the CDR3 with reference TRBV28 and TRBJ1-1 gives the whole variable domain DVKVTQSSRYLVKRTGEKVFLECVQDMDHENMFWYRQDPGLGLRLIYFSYDVKMKEKGDIPEGYSVSREKKERFSLILESASTNQTSMYLCASSLMSMAGMNTEAFFGQGTRLTVV.

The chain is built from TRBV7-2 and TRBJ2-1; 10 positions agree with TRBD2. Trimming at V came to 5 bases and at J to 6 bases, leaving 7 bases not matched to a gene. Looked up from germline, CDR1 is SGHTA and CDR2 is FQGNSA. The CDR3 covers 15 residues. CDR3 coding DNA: TGTGCCAGCAGCCGCGGACTAGCGGAGGGCAATGAGCAGTTCTTC. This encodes CASSRGLAEGNEQFF.

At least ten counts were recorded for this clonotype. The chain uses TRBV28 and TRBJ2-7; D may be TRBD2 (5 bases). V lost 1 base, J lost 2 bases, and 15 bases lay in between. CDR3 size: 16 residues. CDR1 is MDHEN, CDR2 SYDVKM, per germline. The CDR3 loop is CASSLSMRVAPYEQYF. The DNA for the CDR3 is TGTGCCAGCAGTTTATCCATGCGGGTAGCCCCCTACGAGCAGTACTTC.

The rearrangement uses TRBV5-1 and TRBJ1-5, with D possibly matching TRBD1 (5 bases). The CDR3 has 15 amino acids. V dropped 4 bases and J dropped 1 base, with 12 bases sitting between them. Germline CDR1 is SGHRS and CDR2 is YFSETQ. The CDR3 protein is CASSRLPGSNQPQHF. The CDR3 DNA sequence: TGCGCCAGCAGCCGTCTTCCAGGGAGCAATCAGCCCCAGCATTTT.